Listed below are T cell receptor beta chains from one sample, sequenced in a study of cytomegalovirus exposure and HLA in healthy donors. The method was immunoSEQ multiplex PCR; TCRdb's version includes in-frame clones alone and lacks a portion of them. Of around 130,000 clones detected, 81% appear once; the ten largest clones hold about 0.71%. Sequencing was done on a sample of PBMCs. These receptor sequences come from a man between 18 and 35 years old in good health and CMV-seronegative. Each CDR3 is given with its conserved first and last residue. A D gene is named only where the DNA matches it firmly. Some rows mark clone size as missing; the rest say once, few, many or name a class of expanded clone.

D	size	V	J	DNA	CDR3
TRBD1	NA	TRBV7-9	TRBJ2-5	TGTGCCAGCAGCCCATGGGACAGTGAAGAGACCCAGTACTTC	CASSPWDSEETQYF
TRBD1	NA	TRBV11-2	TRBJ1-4	TGTGCCAGCAGCTTTAGGGGACAGGGATGGGAAAAACTGTTTTTT	CASSFRGQGWEKLFF
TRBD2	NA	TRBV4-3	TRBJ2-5	TGCGCCAGCAGCCAAGAGGGTGGGGCTAGCGGAAACCAAGAGACCCAGTACTTC	CASSQEGGASGNQETQYF
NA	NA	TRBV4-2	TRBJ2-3	TGTGCCAGCAGCCAAATAGCCTACACAGATACGCAGTATTTT	CASSQIAYTDTQYF
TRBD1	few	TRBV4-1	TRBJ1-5	TGCGCCAGCAGCCAAGCTGGACAGGAGTATCAGCCCCAGCATTTT	CASSQAGQEYQPQHF
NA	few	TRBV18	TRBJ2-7	TGTGCCAGCTCACCGCTGGGGGGTAACGAGCAGTACTTC	CASSPLGGNEQYF
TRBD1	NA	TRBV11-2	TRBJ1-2	TGTGCCAGCAGCTTAGTGGGACAGGGGGCGAAAGGCTACACCTTC	CASSLVGQGAKGYTF
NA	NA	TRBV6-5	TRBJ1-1	TGTGCCAGCAAAAATGGGGGGAGCGCTGAAGCTTTCTTT	CASKNGGSAEAFF
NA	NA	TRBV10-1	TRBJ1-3	TGCGCCAGCAGTGAGTCGAGTCGAAACACCATATATTTT	CASSESSRNTIYF
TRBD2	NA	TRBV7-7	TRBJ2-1	TGTGCTAGCAGTTTAGCGGGGGCAGTCTACAATGAGCAGTTCTTC	CASSLAGAVYNEQFF
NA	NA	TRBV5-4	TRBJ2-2	TGTGCCAGCAGCGACGCGCCGGGACAAACGAACACCGGGGAGCTGTTTTTT	CASSDAPGQTNTGELFF
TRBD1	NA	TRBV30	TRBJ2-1	TGTGCCTGGAGTGTATCGGGGGGGACAGGGGCGAATGAGCAGTTCTTC	CAWSVSGGTGANEQFF
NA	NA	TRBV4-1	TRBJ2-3	TGCGCCAGCAGCCCCATTATTTGGCGCACAGATACGCAGTATTTT	CASSPIIWRTDTQYF
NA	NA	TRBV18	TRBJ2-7	TGTGCCAGCTCACCACCGGCAAACTACGAGCAGTACTTC	CASSPPANYEQYF
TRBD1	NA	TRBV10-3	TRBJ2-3	TGTGCCATCAGTCCGACAGGGGGCAAGACAGATACGCAGTATTTT	CAISPTGGKTDTQYF
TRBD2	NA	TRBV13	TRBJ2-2	TGTGCCAGCAGCTTCTACCGAGGCGGGGGGGCAAGAACCGGGGAGCTGTTTTTT	CASSFYRGGGARTGELFF
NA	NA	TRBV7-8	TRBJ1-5	TGTGCCAGCAGCTTGGCAGGGGAACAGCCCCAGCATTTT	CASSLAGEQPQHF
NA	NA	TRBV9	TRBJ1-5	TGTGCCAGCAGCGTATCCGGTAGCAATCAGCCCCAGCATTTT	CASSVSGSNQPQHF
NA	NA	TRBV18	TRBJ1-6	TGTGCCAGCTCACTGGCCGGGGATAATTCACCCCTCCACTTT	CASSLAGDNSPLHF
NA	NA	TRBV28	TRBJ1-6	TGTGCCAGCAGTTTCCCTCGCGGCGCTAATTCACCCCTCCACTTT	CASSFPRGANSPLHF
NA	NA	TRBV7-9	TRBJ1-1	TGTGCCAGCAGCTTATCCAGGGGAGAGACTGAAGCTTTCTTT	CASSLSRGETEAFF
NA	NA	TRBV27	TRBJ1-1	TGTGCCAGCAGTCTCGGGCCCGACAGGGAAGCTTTCTTT	CASSLGPDREAFF
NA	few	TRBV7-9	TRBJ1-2	TGTGCCAGCAGCTTACTCCCCAGGGGCTATGGCTACACCTTC	CASSLLPRGYGYTF
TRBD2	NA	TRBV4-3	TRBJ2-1	TGCGCCAGCAGCCAAGATTCTGGACTAGCGGGGACCTACAATGAGCAGTTCTTC	CASSQDSGLAGTYNEQFF
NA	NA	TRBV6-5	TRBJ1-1	TGTGCCAGCAGAGAGAGACAGGCATCGAACACTGAAGCTTTCTTT	CASRERQASNTEAFF
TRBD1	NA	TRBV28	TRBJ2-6	TGTGCCAGCAGCCAAACGGGACAGGGGGCAAGGGGGGCCAACGTCCTGACTTTC	CASSQTGQGARGANVLTF
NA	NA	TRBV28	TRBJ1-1	TGTGCCAGCAGTTCTTTGACTGAAGCTTTCTTT	CASSSLTEAFF
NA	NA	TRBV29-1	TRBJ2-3	TGCAGCGTTGAGGACTATCGGGGAGATACGCAGTATTTT	CSVEDYRGDTQYF
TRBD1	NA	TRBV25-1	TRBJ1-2	TGTGCCAGCAGTGAACCCGACAGGGATGGCTACACCTTC	CASSEPDRDGYTF
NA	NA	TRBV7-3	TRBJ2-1	TGTGCCAGCAGCCTCCGGAGGGGGCGAGGCAATGAGCAGTTCTTC	CASSLRRGRGNEQFF
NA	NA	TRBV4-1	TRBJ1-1	TGCGCCAGCGGGGGGATCCAGGGTAACACTGAAGCTTTCTTT	CASGGIQGNTEAFF
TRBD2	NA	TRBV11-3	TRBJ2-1	TGTGCCAGCAGCTTAGACCTAGCGGGGAATGAGCAGTTCTTC	CASSLDLAGNEQFF
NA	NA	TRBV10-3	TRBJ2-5	TGTGCCATCAGTGGTCTAGAAGAGACCCAGTACTTC	CAISGLEETQYF
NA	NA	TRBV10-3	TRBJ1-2	TGTGCCATTCAGGGTTTTGATTATGGCTACACCTTC	CAIQGFDYGYTF
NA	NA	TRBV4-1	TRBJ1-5	TGCGCCAGCAGCCAAGTTTTCGGGGGGCCCCAGCATTTT	CASSQVFGGPQHF
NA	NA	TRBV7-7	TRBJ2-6	TGTGCCAGCAGCTTATCGGCGGTCTCTGGGGCCAACGTCCTGACTTTC	CASSLSAVSGANVLTF
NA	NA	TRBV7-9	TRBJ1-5	TGTGCCATCTGGGGGGAACCGTTCAATCAGCCCCAGCATTTT	CAIWGEPFNQPQHF
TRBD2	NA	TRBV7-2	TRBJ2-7	TGTGCCAGCAGCTTAAGTGCGGGGGGCTTCGTTCGGTACGAGCAGTACTTC	CASSLSAGGFVRYEQYF
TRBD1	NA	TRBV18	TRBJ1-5	TGTGCCAGCTCACTCTTACCGGGACAGGGCGATCAGCCCCAGCATTTT	CASSLLPGQGDQPQHF
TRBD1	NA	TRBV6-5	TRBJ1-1	TGTGCCAGCAATAAAGGGACAGGGGGCACTGAAGCTTTCTTT	CASNKGTGGTEAFF
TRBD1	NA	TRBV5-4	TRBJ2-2	TGTGCCAGCAGCTTGGCCGACAGGGTAACCGGGGAGCTGTTTTTT	CASSLADRVTGELFF
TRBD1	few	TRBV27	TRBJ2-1	TGTGCCAGCAGTATGTGGGACAGGGCCAATGAGCAGTTCTTC	CASSMWDRANEQFF
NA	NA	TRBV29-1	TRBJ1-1	TGCAGCGTCCTACCGACTGGTAGGAACACTGAAGCTTTCTTT	CSVLPTGRNTEAFF
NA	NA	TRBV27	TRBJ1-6	TGTGCCAGCAAAGACAGTTATAATTCACCCCTCCACTTT	CASKDSYNSPLHF
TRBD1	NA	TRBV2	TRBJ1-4	TGTGCCAGACGGACAGGGAAGGGATTGCTGTTTTTT	CARRTGKGLLFF